Included here is one T cell receptor beta chain sequence, with context. Antigen specificity is unknown. The CDR3 has 17 amino acids. J was trimmed by 3 bases and V by 4 bases; bases with no gene match: 7. Germline CDR1 and CDR2: LGHNA and YNFKEQ. Each donor was healthy, and each was a bone marrow donor. This specimen comes from a study of cytomegalovirus exposure and HLA in healthy donors. Findings and limits, study-wide: Association of a missense DCLRE1C variant with TCR beta V- and J-gene trimming was reported in a later analysis.

It was with 60 Vbeta and 13 Jbeta primers that the PCR ran. Libraries were prepared by immunoSEQ multiplex PCR; TCRdb keeps only in-frame clonotypes and omits some of them. There are about 160,000 clones in the sample; about four fifths occur only once, and less than 15% lies in the top ten. The rearrangement joins TRBV4-2 to TRBJ2-2; 11 nucleotides match TRBD1. Sequenced: PBMCs. The receptor comes from a woman in her forties or fifties in good health and CMV-seronegative. CDR3 sequence (DNA): TGTGCCAGCAGCCGCGGACAGGGGGCGAGCGACACCGGGGAGCTGTTTTTT. Protein product: CASSRGQGASDTGELFF.